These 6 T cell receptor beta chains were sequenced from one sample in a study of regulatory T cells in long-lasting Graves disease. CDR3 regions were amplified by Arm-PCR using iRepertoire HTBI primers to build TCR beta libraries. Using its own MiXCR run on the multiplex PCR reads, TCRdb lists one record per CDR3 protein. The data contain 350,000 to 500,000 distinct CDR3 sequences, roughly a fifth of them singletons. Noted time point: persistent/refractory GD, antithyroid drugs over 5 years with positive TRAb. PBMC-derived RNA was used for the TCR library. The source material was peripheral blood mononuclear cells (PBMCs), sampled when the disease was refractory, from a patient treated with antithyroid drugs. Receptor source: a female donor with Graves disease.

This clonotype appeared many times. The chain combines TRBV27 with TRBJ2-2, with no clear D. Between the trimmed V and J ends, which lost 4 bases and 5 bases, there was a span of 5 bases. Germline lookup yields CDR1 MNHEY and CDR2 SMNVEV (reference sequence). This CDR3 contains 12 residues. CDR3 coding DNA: TGTGCCAGCAGTTGGCGGACCGGGGAGCTGTTTTTT. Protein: CASSWRTGELFF.

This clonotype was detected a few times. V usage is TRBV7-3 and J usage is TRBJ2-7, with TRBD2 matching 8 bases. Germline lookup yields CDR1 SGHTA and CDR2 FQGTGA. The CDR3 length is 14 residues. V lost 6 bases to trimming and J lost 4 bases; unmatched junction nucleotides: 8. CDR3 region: CASSLSGSRYEQYF. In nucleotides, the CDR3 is TGTGCCAGCAGTCTGAGCGGGAGCAGGTACGAGCAGTACTTC.

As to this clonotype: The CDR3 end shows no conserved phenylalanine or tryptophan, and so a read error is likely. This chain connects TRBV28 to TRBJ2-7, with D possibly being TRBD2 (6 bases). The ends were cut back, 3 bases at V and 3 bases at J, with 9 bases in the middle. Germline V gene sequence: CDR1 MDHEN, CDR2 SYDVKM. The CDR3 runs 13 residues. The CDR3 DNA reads TGTGCCAGCAGTTTGTCGGGGGACTACGAGCAGTACCTC. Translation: CASSLSGDYEQYL.

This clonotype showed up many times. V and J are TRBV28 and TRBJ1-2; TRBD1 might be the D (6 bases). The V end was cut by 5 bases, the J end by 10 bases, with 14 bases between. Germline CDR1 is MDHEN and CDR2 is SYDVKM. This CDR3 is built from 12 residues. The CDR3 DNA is TGTGCCAGCAGTGCATACAGGGTTGACTACACCTTC. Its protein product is CASSAYRVDYTF.

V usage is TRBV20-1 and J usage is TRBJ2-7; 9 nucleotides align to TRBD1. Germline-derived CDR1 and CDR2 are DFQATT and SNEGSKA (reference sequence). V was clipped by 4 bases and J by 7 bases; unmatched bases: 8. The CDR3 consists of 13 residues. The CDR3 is CSATTGGTGEQYF. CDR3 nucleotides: TGCAGTGCTACGACAGGGGGGACGGGGGAGCAGTACTTC.

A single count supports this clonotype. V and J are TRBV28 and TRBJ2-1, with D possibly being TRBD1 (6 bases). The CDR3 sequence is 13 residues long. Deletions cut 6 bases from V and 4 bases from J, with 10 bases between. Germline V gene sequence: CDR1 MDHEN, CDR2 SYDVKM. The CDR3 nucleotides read TGTGCCAGCAGATTGGACAGTTACAATGAGCAGTTCTTC. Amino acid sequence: CASRLDSYNEQFF.